These 16 T cell receptor beta chains were all obtained from the same sample, sequenced in a study of regulatory T cells in long-lasting Graves disease. Stated time point: persistent/refractory GD, antithyroid drugs over 5 years with positive TRAb. Following extraction of RNA from PBMCs, that RNA was used to make the TCR library. Arm-PCR with iRepertoire HTBI primers amplified the CDR3 regions for these TCR beta libraries. Via MiXCR, TCRdb re-called the multiplex PCR reads, giving one row per CDR3 protein. The table shows hundreds of thousands of distinct CDR3 sequences, with 20% to 25% occurring only once. Sequenced material: peripheral blood mononuclear cells (PBMCs), taken when the disease was refractory, from a patient treated with antithyroid drugs. The receptors come from a female donor with Graves disease.

Many counts were recorded for this clonotype. The chain joins TRBV6-1 to TRBJ1-5; D call uncertain. V was trimmed by 5 bases and J by 7 bases, leaving 15 bases between them. The CDR3 covers 14 residues. Germline CDR1 is MNHNS and CDR2 is SASEGT. The CDR3 DNA sequence: TGTGCCAGCAGTCGAGTTGGGGTCTACCAGCCCCAGCATTTT. Its protein product is CASSRVGVYQPQHF.

In this sample, this clonotype turned up many times. This chain joins TRBV29-1 and TRBJ1-2, with a possible D match to TRBD1 (5 bases). The germline V gene has CDR1 SQVTM and CDR2 ANQGSEA. Trimming cost V 3 bases and J 7 bases, with 24 bases left between them. This CDR3 has 16 residues. The CDR3 protein is CSVDATFLSAGGGYTF. For the CDR3, the DNA is TGCAGCGTTGATGCTACCTTCCTCTCCGCGGGGGGTGGCTACACCTTC. The full variable domain, its missing parts supplied by reference TRBV29-1 and TRBJ1-2, is SAVISQKPSRDICQRGTSLTIQCQVDSQVTMMFWYRQQPGQSLTLIATANQGSEATYESGFVIDKFPISRPNLTFSTLTVSNMSPEDSSIYLCSVDATFLSAGGGYTFGSGTRLTVV.

This clonotype was counted many times. The chain employs TRBV7-2 and TRBJ1-2; 9 nucleotides match TRBD1. This CDR3 has 15 residues. The V gene end was trimmed by 5 bases and the J gene end by 1 base; junction bases not matched to a gene: 5. Germline CDR1 SGHTA, CDR2 FQGNSA. DNA for the CDR3: TGTGCCAGCAGCCCGACAGGGGGTCTTAACTATGGCTACACCTTC. Its protein is CASSPTGGLNYGYTF.

This clonotype has just a few counts. This chain connects TRBV25-1 to TRBJ2-7, with a weak D call TRBD2 (6 bases). This CDR3 contains 14 residues. Germline V gene lookup returns CDR1 MGHDK and CDR2 SYGVNS. With 3 bases removed from V and 4 bases from J, the gap between germline ends came to 13 bases. CDR3 coding DNA: TGTGCCAGCAGTGACCCCCTCCGGGGGTACGAGCAGTACTTC. Protein product: CASSDPLRGYEQYF.

With regard to this clonotype: A much bigger clone sits one base away, suggesting this may be a read error. The chain uses TRBV28 and TRBJ2-7; D possibly corresponds to TRBD1 (5 bases). CDR3 length: 17 amino acids. Germline CDR1 is MDHEN and CDR2 is SYDVKM. This CDR3 reads CAGSRLLLAPDTYEQYF. The CDR3 bases are TGTGCCGGCAGTCGCCTTTTACTGGCCCCGGACACCTACGAGCAGTACTTC.

This clonotype is a singleton in its sample. This sequence joins TRBV4-2 and TRBJ2-5; D is unclear. Per germline, CDR1 LGHNA and CDR2 YNFKEQ. The CDR3 consists of 14 residues. The ends were cut back, 0 bases at V and 2 bases at J, with 7 bases in the middle. In DNA form, the CDR3 reads TGTGCCAGCAGCCAAGAGACCTTTCAAGAGACCCAGTACTTC. Its translation: CASSQETFQETQYF.

This clonotype was detected only a few times. V usage is TRBV5-1 and J usage is TRBJ1-1; D gene unclear. V dropped 7 bases and J dropped 7 bases, with 17 bases sitting between them. This CDR3 comprises 13 residues. Germline CDR1 reads SGHRS; CDR2 reads YFSETQ. The CDR3 bases are TGCGCCAGCCGCCTCGGCCGCGGGGTTGAAGCTTTCTTT. Translation: CASRLGRGVEAFF.

The chain joins TRBV7-3 to TRBJ2-3; D gene unclear. This CDR3 contains 14 residues. Per germline, CDR1 SGHTA and CDR2 FQGTGA. Trimming left V 2 bases short and J 2 bases short, with 8 bases between. The CDR3, as DNA: TGTGCCAGCAGCTTACTAGGAGACACAGATACGCAGTATTTT. Protein product: CASSLLGDTDTQYF.

This clonotype was counted ten times or more. This chain joins TRBV10-3 and TRBJ2-7; TRBD1 agrees at 11 bases. The CDR3 is made up of 14 amino acids. Germline values: CDR1 ENHRY, CDR2 SYGVKD. The ends lost 9 bases at V and 6 bases at J; junction bases unmatched: 10. CDR3 sequence (DNA): TGTGCCATGGAACCAGGACAGGGGGCTAGCGAGCAGTACTTC. Translation gives CAMEPGQGASEQYF.

This clonotype was found once. The chain uses TRBV5-1 and TRBJ2-5; D might be TRBD2 (6 bases). Germline loops: CDR1 SGHRS, CDR2 YFSETQ. Between the trimmed V and J ends, which lost 5 bases and 5 bases, there was a span of 19 bases. This CDR3 has 15 residues. CDR3: CASSWSSAQEETQYF. In DNA form, the CDR3 reads TGCGCCAGCAGTTGGTCTAGCGCCCAAGAGGAGACCCAGTACTTC.

In its sample, this clonotype was seen a few times. The chain links TRBV28 to TRBJ1-2; 10 bases align to TRBD1. V dropped 5 bases and J dropped 2; count of bases not matched to a gene: 5. CDR3 size: 15 residues. Germline V lookup: CDR1 MDHEN, CDR2 SYDVKM. The CDR3 region has the DNA TGTGCCAGCAGTGGAGGGGGACAGGGGAACTATGGCTACACCTTC. It translates to CASSGGGQGNYGYTF.

This clonotype showed up many times. The genes are TRBV28 and TRBJ2-7; D gene ambiguous. Deletions cut 8 bases from V and 7 bases from J, with 9 bases between. The CDR3 extends over 10 amino acids. Germline loops: CDR1 MDHEN, CDR2 SYDVKM. In nucleotides, the CDR3 is TGTGCCAGCGGATTAAGTGAGCAGTACTTC. It specifies CASGLSEQYF.

There are a few counts of this clonotype. V and J are TRBV3-1 and TRBJ2-7; no firm D call. V gave up 4 bases and J gave up 3 bases, with 10 bases separating them. This CDR3 spans 13 amino acids. Germline V gene lookup returns CDR1 LGHDT and CDR2 YNNKEL (reference sequence). For the CDR3, the DNA is TGTGCCAGCAGCCTTTCGGATGGCTACGAGCAGTACTTC. As protein: CASSLSDGYEQYF.

Only a few counts were recorded for this clonotype. The V gene is TRBV20-1, the J gene TRBJ2-4; 7 positions agree with TRBD2. Losses at the gene ends were 3 bases for V and 0 bases for J; bases not matched to a gene: 8. CDR1 is DFQATT, CDR2 SNEGSKA, per germline (reference sequence). The length of the CDR3 is 16 residues. The CDR3 protein is CSARGLAVLAKNIQYF. The CDR3 bases are TGCAGTGCTAGGGGTCTAGCGGTTCTAGCCAAAAACATTCAGTACTTC.

Notes on this clonotype: The germline gene is not matched at one end of the junction; a read error may be the cause. The V gene is TRBV5-1, the J gene TRBJ2-4, with D possibly being TRBD2 (6 bases). CDR3 length: 12 amino acids. The germline V gene has CDR1 SGHRS and CDR2 YFSETQ. As DNA, the CDR3 is TGCGCCAGCAGCTTCACAGGATCCTTAGCGGACTTC. It is translated as CASSFTGSLADF.

CDR3 residues: CASSEGTNQPQHF. Written as DNA, the CDR3 is TGTGCCAGCAGCGAGGGGACAAACCAGCCCCAGCATTTT. The chain combines TRBV11-2 with TRBJ1-5, with TRBD1 as a possible D gene (6 bases). Trimming took off 5 bases at V and 7 bases at J, with 12 bases between the two ends. This CDR3 comprises 13 residues. Germline CDR1 is SGHAT and CDR2 is FQNNGV.